The rows below give T cell receptor beta chains drawn from one sample of a study of blood T cell repertoires in COVID-19. Sequencing was performed with immunoSEQ multiplex PCR; in TCRdb, only in-frame clones are kept and a portion is missing. The repertoire includes under 200,000 clones, around 80% of them detected once, and more than 5.5% sits in the top ten. Sequencing input: PBMCs or T cells enriched from blood (not recorded which). The receptors originated from a man in his forties or fifties who had recovered from COVID-19. The CDR3 runs from the conserved cysteine through the conserved F or W. The D gene is left open where the match is weak. Clone size is stated in some rows and not others, as once, few, many or a class when expanded.

abundance	d_gene	len	v_gene	j_gene	CDR3nt	CDR3aa
NA	TRBD1	14	TRBV18	TRBJ1-2	TGTGCCAGCACAGAGACAGGGGCCCTCTATGGCTACACCTTC	CASTETGALYGYTF
medium-sized	TRBD1	14	TRBV6-5	TRBJ1-1	TGTGCCAGCAGTTTTGACAGGGCGGGCACTGAAGCTTTCTTT	CASSFDRAGTEAFF
NA	NA	13	TRBV12-3/TRBV12-4	TRBJ2-3	TGTGCCAGCACCAAAGGAGTGGCAGATACGCAGTATTTT	CASTKGVADTQYF
NA	NA	14	TRBV11-3	TRBJ1-1	TGTGCCAGCAGCTTAGAATGGGATAGCGGTGAAGCTTTCTTT	CASSLEWDSGEAFF
NA	TRBD2	14	TRBV7-2	TRBJ2-5	TGTGCCAGCAGCTTACCCGGACTAGCCGAGACCCAGTACTTC	CASSLPGLAETQYF
NA	TRBD1	12	TRBV27	TRBJ1-2	TGTGCCAGCAGTTCGGGACAGGGAGGCTACACCTTC	CASSSGQGGYTF
few	NA	14	TRBV30	TRBJ2-5	TGTGCCTGGAGTGTACGAGGCTCAAAAGAGACCCAGTACTTC	CAWSVRGSKETQYF
NA	TRBD1	14	TRBV7-2	TRBJ2-3	TGTGCCAGCCTTTGGGGACAGGGCACAGATACGCAGTATTTT	CASLWGQGTDTQYF
once	TRBD1	13	TRBV10-3	TRBJ1-2	TGTGCCATCAGTGATGACAGGGGGTATGGCTACACCTTC	CAISDDRGYGYTF
few	NA	14	TRBV18	TRBJ1-1	TGTGCCAGCTCACCCCCCGCGGTTGGCACTGAAGCTTTCTTT	CASSPPAVGTEAFF
NA	TRBD1	14	TRBV18	TRBJ1-3	TGTGCCAGCTCGCTGGACAGGGCTGGAAACACCATATATTTT	CASSLDRAGNTIYF
NA	TRBD2	18	TRBV5-5	TRBJ2-2	TGTGCCAGCAGCTTGGCTAGCGGGGGAATCCGAGGCACCGGGGAGCTGTTTTTT	CASSLASGGIRGTGELFF
NA	TRBD1	13	TRBV2	TRBJ2-7	TGTGCCAGCAGAGGGACAGTCCCCTACGAGCAGTACTTC	CASRGTVPYEQYF
NA	TRBD1	16	TRBV6-1	TRBJ1-4	TGTGCCAGCAGTGGGGAGAACAGGGGGATAGGTGAAAAACTGTTTTTT	CASSGENRGIGEKLFF
NA	NA	15	TRBV5-4	TRBJ2-2	TGTGCCAGCAGCTCCGGGACTCAACCTTGGGGGGAGCTGTTTTTT	CASSSGTQPWGELFF
NA	TRBD1	13	TRBV4-1	TRBJ2-7	TGCGCCAGCAGCCAATGGACAGGGGAAGAGCAGTACTTC	CASSQWTGEEQYF
NA	NA	14	TRBV11-3	TRBJ1-1	TGTGCCAGCAGCTTAGGCCCAGAGAACACTGAAGCTTTCTTT	CASSLGPENTEAFF
NA	TRBD1	15	TRBV5-6	TRBJ1-1	TGTGCCAGCAGCTTGGGGTACTACAGGGGCACTGAAGCTTTCTTT	CASSLGYYRGTEAFF
NA	NA	14	TRBV5-6	TRBJ2-7	TGTGCCAGCAGCCAAACGACAGGATTCAACGAGCAGTACTTC	CASSQTTGFNEQYF
NA	NA	15	TRBV3-1/TRBV3-2	TRBJ2-7	TGTGCCAGCAGCCAACCCGGGTCTTATTTCTACGAGCAGTACTTC	CASSQPGSYFYEQYF
NA	TRBD2	14	TRBV10-3	TRBJ2-2	TGTGCCTCGGGACTAGCGGGTTCTACCGGGGAGCTGTTTTTT	CASGLAGSTGELFF
NA	TRBD2	17	TRBV5-1	TRBJ2-2	TGCGCCAGCAGCTTTACTAGCGGGGGGGCCAACACCGGGGAGCTGTTTTTT	CASSFTSGGANTGELFF
NA	NA	14	TRBV7-2	TRBJ2-5	TGTGCCAGCAGCTTAGGAGGTTACGGGGAGACCCAGTACTTC	CASSLGGYGETQYF
NA	NA	14	TRBV15	TRBJ1-4	TGTGCCACCAGCAGAGAGGCAGTCAATGAAAAACTGTTTTTT	CATSREAVNEKLFF
NA	TRBD2	15	TRBV2	TRBJ2-7	TGTGCCAGCAGTAGAACTAGCGGGGCCACCTACGAGCAGTACTTC	CASSRTSGATYEQYF
few	NA	15	TRBV4-3	TRBJ1-5	TGCGCCAGCAGCCAAGAAGCAGGTAGAAATCAGCCCCAGCATTTT	CASSQEAGRNQPQHF
NA	NA	15	TRBV5-1	TRBJ1-5	TGCGCCAGCAGCTTGGCAGGGGACAGCAATCAGCCCCAGCATTTT	CASSLAGDSNQPQHF
NA	TRBD1	14	TRBV5-1	TRBJ2-7	TGCGCCAGCAGCCGGACAGGGGATGACTACGAGCAGTACTTC	CASSRTGDDYEQYF